The clone carrying this T cell receptor (beta chain) was seen at least ten times. The CDR3 covers 14 residues. With 3 bases removed from V and 4 bases from J, the gap between germline ends came to 10 bases. Germline V gene sequence: CDR1 MGHDK, CDR2 SYGVNS. These data are taken from a study of T cells after yellow fever vaccination. Study results and caveats: Among primary-vaccination clones, most reappeared after the booster, at around 97% for CD4 and approximately 90% for CD8.

TCRdb itself ran the 5' RACE reads through MiXCR, one entry per CDR3 protein. This sample yields about 22,000 distinct CDR3 sequences, of which less than 5.5% are seen a single time; around 20% belongs to the top ten. The sample was PBMCs, either bulk or a sorted T-cell subset (CD4+, CD8+, memory, or dextramer-sorted; not recorded which), taken roughly seven weeks after the first yellow fever vaccination. The chain is built from TRBV25-1 and TRBJ2-1, with D perhaps TRBD1 or TRBD2 (5 bases each). The sequence came from a man between 18 and 29 years old who received the YFV17D yellow fever vaccine. CDR3 in amino acids: CASSEAGSYNEQFF. The CDR3 DNA follows: TGTGCCAGCAGTGAGGCAGGGAGTTACAATGAGCAGTTCTTC.